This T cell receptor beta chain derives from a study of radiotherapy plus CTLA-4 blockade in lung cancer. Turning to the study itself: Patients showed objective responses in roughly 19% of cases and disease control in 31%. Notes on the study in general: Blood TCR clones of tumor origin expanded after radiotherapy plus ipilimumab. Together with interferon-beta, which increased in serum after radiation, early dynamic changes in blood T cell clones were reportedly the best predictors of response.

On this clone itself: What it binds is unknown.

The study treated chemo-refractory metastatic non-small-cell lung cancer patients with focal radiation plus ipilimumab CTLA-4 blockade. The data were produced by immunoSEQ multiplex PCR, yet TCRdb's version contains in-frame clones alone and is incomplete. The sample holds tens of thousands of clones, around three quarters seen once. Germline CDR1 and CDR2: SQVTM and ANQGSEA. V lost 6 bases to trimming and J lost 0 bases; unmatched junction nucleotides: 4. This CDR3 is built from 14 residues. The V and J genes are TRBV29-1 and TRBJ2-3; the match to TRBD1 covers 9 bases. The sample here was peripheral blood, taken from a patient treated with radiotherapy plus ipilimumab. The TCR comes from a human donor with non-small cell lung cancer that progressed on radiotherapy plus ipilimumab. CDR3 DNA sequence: TGCAGCGTCCCGGGACAGGGAAGCACAGATACGCAGTATTTT. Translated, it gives CSVPGQGSTDTQYF.